This T cell receptor (beta chain) was found in a study of CD8 T cells in ankylosing spondylitis. Overall study findings and caveats: The clones that were linked to disease were reported to be significantly enriched in matched synovial fluid samples from ankylosing spondylitis patients.

Each CDR3 protein is one row after TCRdb ran MiXCR on the 5' RACE reads. The sample lists about 310,000 distinct CDR3 sequences; about 20% were seen once. This clonotype occurred a few times. What it binds is not known. Input material: blood, either unsorted or a sorted T cell fraction (not recorded which). The TCR comes from a female donor with ankylosing spondylitis or in good health (not recorded which).

The CDR3: CASSPREFSYNEQFF. In nucleotides, the CDR3 is TGTGCCAGCAGCCCTCGGGAGTTCTCCTACAATGAGCAGTTCTTC. The gene calls are TRBV6-1 and TRBJ2-1; possible D gene TRBD2, 6 bases. Trimming stripped 6 bases from V and 0 bases from J, with 12 bases between. This CDR3 comprises 15 residues. Per germline, CDR1 MNHNS and CDR2 SASEGT.